This T cell receptor (beta chain) was documented in a study of blood T cell repertoires in COVID-19 (TCRdb year 2020). With regard to the full study: Samples covering the acute and convalescent phases of COVID-19 were provided by collaborators in the United States, Italy and Spain. The dataset comprised deeply sampled blood TCRbeta repertoires from subjects exposed to, actively infected with, or recovered from COVID-19. The repertoires were released in a freely available public database intended as a resource for research on the immune response to SARS-CoV-2. Samples were obtained from the ongoing ImmuneRACE study (first 160 participants) and from about 1,300 subjects provided by 6 global collaborators. Where HLA class I and class II types were available, the types were taken from metadata supplied by the sample provider, not from assay-based typing. The sample metadata nearly always contained a de-identified subject ID, COVID-19 status, age in years and sex. The prospective study material was composed of cDNA or gDNA derived from T cells, B-cell-depleted T cells, or PBMCs. Overall study results and their limits: The amount of clinical and demographic metadata varied by source and participant and was provided uncurated.

Per the germline V gene (reference sequence), LNHNV is the CDR1 and YYDKDF is the CDR2. The germline V end is reduced by 0 bases and the J end by 3 bases; junction bases left unmatched: 7. Including cysteine and phenylalanine, the CDR3 has 17 amino acids. CDR3 DNA is the only sequence kept; it has 51 bases, read in frame from the first base. The immunoSEQ Assay, a bias-controlled multiplex PCR, was used to amplify TCRbeta CDR3 regions from genomic DNA. The authors' pipeline ran thus. Nucleated cell counts per sample were estimated from amplification of reference gene primers within the assay. To quantify the absolute abundance of each unique TCRbeta CDR3 rearrangement, sequence reads were collapsed and filtered. For each sample, productive Simpson clonality was calculated as the square root of Simpson's diversity index across productive rearrangements. TCRdb stores this immuneACCESS table with in-frame sequences only. Part of the clones is absent; in the studies checked, under half of the shortfall reflects unresolved V genes, and no reason is known for the rest. That table gives V, J and clone size, and the DNA gave D and trimming. This sample is represented by 120,000 or so clones; 65% to 90% of them were singletons. Approximately 15% of the sample rests with the top ten.

A remark on this clone: This clone's antigen is unknown. Base qualities are missing; no much larger clone stands one base away.

Each collaborating institution followed its own protocols to collect whole blood in K2EDTA tubes. For TCRbeta analysis, collaborators shipped samples as frozen whole blood, isolated PBMCs, or DNA extracted from either of those sample types. The chain is made from TRBV15 and TRBJ2-2, and TRBD2 matches 7 of the central bases. This clonotype was sampled from a woman between 55 and 75 years old with acute or convalescent COVID-19. Material for sequencing was peripheral blood. The DNA sequence is given as TGTGCCACCAGCAGAGACCCCGGAGGGAGGGACACCGGGGAGCTGTTTTTT. This sequence encodes CATSRDPGGRDTGELFF. Supplemented by the reference TRBV15 and TRBJ2-2 proteins around the CDR3, the complete variable domain is DAMVIQNPRYQVTQFGKPVTLSCSQTLNHNVMYWYQQKSSQAPKLLFHYYDKDFNNEADTPDNFQSRRPNTSFCFLDIRSPGLGDTAMYLCATSRDPGGRDTGELFFGEGSRLTVL.